The 16 T cell receptor beta chains below all came from one sample that was sequenced in a study of PD-L1 blockade in urothelial cancer. Libraries were prepared by immunoSEQ multiplex PCR; TCRdb keeps only in-frame clonotypes and omits some of them. The sample lists 35,000 to 45,000 clones, 75% to 85% occurring once. Time point in this sample: pretreatment peripheral blood. The sequenced sample was PBMCs, obtained around atezolizumab (anti-PD-L1) treatment. The receptors stem from a man between 60 and 70 years old with urothelial cancer.

J is TRBJ2-3 and V is TRBV14; 8 positions match TRBD2. J gave up 5 bases and V 4 bases, and 8 bases lay outside the gene matches. This CDR3 comprises 15 residues. The germline CDR1 and CDR2 sequences are SGHDN and FVKESK. Here the CDR3 reads CASSPRGGYKDTQYF. In DNA form, the CDR3 reads TGTGCCAGCAGCCCTCGCGGGGGGTATAAAGATACGCAGTATTTT.

The chain carries TRBV7-9 and TRBJ2-7, with a tentative D call TRBD2 (6 bases). CDR3 length: 15 amino acids. The germline CDR1 and CDR2 sequences are SEHNR and FQNEAQ (reference sequence). Trimming removed 4 bases at V and 4 bases at J, with 17 bases between. The CDR3 DNA reads TGTGCCAGCAGCTCGACAGAGGGACTGAGTTACGAGCAGTACTTC. Translated, it gives CASSSTEGLSYEQYF.

This clone was observed a single time. V is TRBV7-8 and J is TRBJ2-1; D is perhaps TRBD1 (5 bases). The germline gives CDR1 SGHVS, CDR2 FQNEAQ. The CDR3 extends over 13 amino acids. Trimming removed 3 bases from V and 5 bases from J, with 8 bases in between. The CDR3 nucleotides read TGTGCCAGCAGCTTGGACATGAACAATGAGCAGTTCTTC. It encodes CASSLDMNNEQFF.

The chain uses TRBV6-1 and TRBJ1-2, with 9 bases aligning to TRBD1. Germline CDR1 reads MNHNS; CDR2 reads SASEGT. V lost 6 bases and J lost 2; bases outside the gene matches: 7. The CDR3 extends over 15 amino acids. CDR3 amino acids: CASSQQGALNYGYTF. The CDR3 DNA is TGTGCCAGCAGCCAACAGGGGGCGCTGAACTATGGCTACACCTTC.

The CDR3: CASSLSLYNEQFF. CDR3 bases: TGTGCCAGCAGCTTAAGCCTCTACAATGAGCAGTTCTTC. The rearrangement joins TRBV7-6 to TRBJ2-1; the D is unclear. The CDR3 sequence is 13 residues long. Germline V lookup: CDR1 SGHVS, CDR2 FNYEAQ. Trimming cost V 2 bases and J 3 bases, with 5 bases left between them. Filled out from reference TRBV7-6 and TRBJ2-1, the complete variable domain reads GAGVSQSPRYKVTKRGQDVALRCDPISGHVSLYWYRQALGQGPEFLTYFNYEAQQDKSGLPNDRFSAERPEGSISTLTIQRTEQRDSAMYRCASSLSLYNEQFFGPGTRLTVL.

The chain recombines TRBV5-6 with TRBJ2-1; TRBD2 matches at 7 bases. The V segment lost 5 bases and the J segment 0 bases; nucleotides outside the gene matches: 2. The CDR3 consists of 14 residues. CDR1 SGHDT and CDR2 YYEEEE come from the germline V gene. The CDR3 coding sequence is TGTGCCAGCAGGGGAGGGGTCTCCTACAATGAGCAGTTCTTC. It specifies CASRGGVSYNEQFF.

This chain links TRBV11-2 with TRBJ2-5; TRBD2 agrees at 7 bases. The V and J ends lost 8 bases and 1 base, in that order; junction bases with no gene match: 13. Germline-derived CDR1 and CDR2 are SGHAT and FQNNGV. The CDR3 consists of 16 residues. This chain's CDR3 is CASGITSAIVQETQYF. CDR3 bases: TGTGCCAGCGGGATAACTAGCGCCATCGTCCAAGAGACCCAGTACTTC.

A few counts support this clone. The genes are TRBV10-3 and TRBJ1-3, with 9 nucleotides matching TRBD1. Germline CDR1 and CDR2: ENHRY and SYGVKD. CDR3 length: 17 residues. Trimming cost V 7 bases and J 0 bases; bases outside gene matches: 10. CDR3 in DNA: TGTGCCATCACCAAGTCACAGGGGGCCCGCTCTGGAAACACCATATATTTT. Translation gives CAITKSQGARSGNTIYF.

This chain links TRBV6-5 with TRBJ1-2, with 8 bases identical to TRBD1. Trimming cost V 7 bases and J 5 bases; bases outside gene matches: 3. CDR3 length: 12 amino acids. Germline V gene lookup returns CDR1 MNHEY and CDR2 SVGAGI. The CDR3 coding sequence is TGTGCCAGCACCCACAGGGGGTATGGCTACACCTTC. Amino acid sequence: CASTHRGYGYTF.

In its sample, this clone was seen once. This rearrangement joins TRBV6-1 to TRBJ1-1; maybe TRBD1 (5 bases). The V gene's germline CDR1 is MNHNS and CDR2 SASEGT. The CDR3 has 15 amino acids. The ends were cut back, 6 bases at V and 0 bases at J, with 14 bases in the middle. CDR3 sequence: CASRERGKVNTEAFF. The DNA for the CDR3 is TGTGCCAGCAGGGAACGGGGGAAGGTGAACACTGAAGCTTTCTTT.

V usage is TRBV2 and J usage is TRBJ2-1, with 13 bases aligning to TRBD2. Germline V gene sequence: CDR1 SNHLY, CDR2 FYNNEI. The CDR3 consists of 16 residues. V dropped 6 bases and J dropped 7; count of bases not matched to a gene: 9. The chain's CDR3 is CASRPGTSGDRNEQFF. For the CDR3, the DNA is TGTGCCAGCAGGCCCGGGACTAGCGGGGACAGAAATGAGCAGTTCTTC.

The chain's CDR3 is CASSPQGAGSGYGYTF. CDR3 nucleotide sequence: TGTGCCAGCAGCCCTCAGGGGGCGGGGTCGGGCTATGGCTACACCTTC. V is TRBV7-9 and J is TRBJ1-2; TRBD1 matches at 8 bases. Germline assignment: CDR1 SEHNR and CDR2 FQNEAQ (reference sequence). The CDR3 consists of 16 residues. Trimming at V came to 5 bases and at J to 4 bases, leaving 12 bases not matched to a gene.

CDR3 in DNA: TGTGCCAGCAAGAGGGACAGGGGTTCCACCGGGGAGCTGTTTTTT. Its translation: CASKRDRGSTGELFF. The chain has TRBV6-1 and TRBJ2-2; 10 nucleotides line up with TRBD1. The CDR3 is 15 residues long. V lost 7 bases and J lost 4; bases outside the gene matches: 6. CDR1 is MNHNS, CDR2 SASEGT, per germline.

V usage is TRBV2 and J usage is TRBJ2-7; maybe TRBD2 (6 bases). The V gene lost 2 bases and the J gene lost 7 bases, with 15 bases spanning the gap. The CDR3 is 14 amino acids. Germline CDR1 and CDR2: SNHLY and FYNNEI. Here the CDR3 reads CASSENPGSGEQYF. CDR3 coding DNA: TGTGCCAGCAGTGAAAACCCCGGCAGCGGGGAGCAGTACTTC.

The chain employs TRBV28 and TRBJ1-6; D gene unclear. CDR3 size: 14 residues. CDR1 and CDR2 (germline): MDHEN, SYDVKM. V dropped 3 bases and J dropped 3 bases, with 6 bases sitting between them. The CDR3 nucleotides are TGTGCCAGCAGTTTCAGTAACTATAATTCACCCCTCCACTTT. Protein product: CASSFSNYNSPLHF.

The V gene is TRBV10-1, the J gene TRBJ2-3; 7 positions agree with TRBD1. With 4 bases clipped from V and 2 bases from J, the junction kept 3 bases outside the gene matches. This CDR3 is 14 amino acids long. Germline V gene data show CDR1 as WNHNN and CDR2 as SYGVQD (reference sequence). The CDR3 loop reads CASSGEGATDTQYF. DNA for the CDR3: TGCGCCAGCAGTGGCGAGGGGGCCACAGATACGCAGTATTTT.